The 2 T cell receptor beta chains below come from one sample, sequenced in a study of blood T cell repertoires in COVID-19. Produced via immunoSEQ multiplex PCR; TCRdb's table is partial and in-frame only. This sample has roughly 500,000 clones; around nine tenths occur once, and the top ten carry approximately 8%. The sequencing sample was made of PBMCs or T cells enriched from blood (not recorded which). These receptors were taken from a woman aged 55-70 years who had recovered from COVID-19.

The chain has TRBV5-1 and TRBJ1-1; D may be TRBD1 (6 bases). The CDR3 totals 14 residues. From germline, CDR1 is SGHRS and CDR2 YFSETQ. V was pared by 8 bases and J by 3 bases, with 17 bases between. The CDR3, as DNA: TGCGCCAGTGCCAAGGGGGAAAGGGACACTGAAGCTTTCTTT. Residues: CASAKGERDTEAFF.

The gene calls are TRBV19 and TRBJ1-2, with 7 bases that match TRBD1. With V trimmed by 1 base and J by 2 bases, 4 bases remained unmatched. CDR3 length equals 15 residues. Germline assignment: CDR1 LNHDA and CDR2 SQIVND (reference sequence). The DNA of the CDR3 is TGTGCCAGTAGTATAGGGGACAGACCCAACTATGGCTACACCTTC. It yields the protein CASSIGDRPNYGYTF.